The 2 T cell receptor beta chains reported below all come from one sample, sequenced in a study of type 1 and type 2 diabetes patients. PCR was run on genomic DNA. The TCR beta CDR3 region was amplified using 30 forward and 13 reverse primers. In TCRdb, the multiplex PCR reads were re-called with MiXCR into one record per CDR3 protein. The sample lists 270,000 or so distinct CDR3 sequences, around 50% occurring once. Sequencing input: peripheral blood mononuclear cells (PBMCs). The receptors here all came from a man between 18 and 29 years old with type 2 diabetes.

The chain is built from TRBV19 and TRBJ1-4, with D perhaps matching TRBD1 (6 bases). The V end was cut by 10 bases, the J end by 5 bases, with 14 bases between. The CDR3 is 13 residues long. CDR1 LNHDA and CDR2 SQIVND come from the germline V gene (reference sequence). The CDR3 loop reads CATSDRANEKLFF. In DNA form, the CDR3 reads TGTGCCACCTCGGACAGAGCAAATGAAAAACTGTTTTTT. The full variable domain, with the rest looked up from reference TRBV19 and TRBJ1-4, is DGGITQSPKYLFRKEGQNVTLSCEQNLNHDAMYWYRQDPGQGLRLIYYSQIVNDFQKGDIAEGYSVSREKKESFPLTVTSAQKNPTAFYLCATSDRANEKLFFGSGTQLSVL.

This rearrangement joins TRBV12-3 or TRBV12-4 to TRBJ2-6, with 11 positions matching TRBD1. The CDR3 runs 17 residues. The ends lost 5 bases at V and 2 bases at J; junction bases unmatched: 5. CDR3 nucleotides: TGTGCCAGCAGTCCCGGACAGGGGGCGCCTGGGGCCAACGTCCTGACTTTC. Protein product: CASSPGQGAPGANVLTF.